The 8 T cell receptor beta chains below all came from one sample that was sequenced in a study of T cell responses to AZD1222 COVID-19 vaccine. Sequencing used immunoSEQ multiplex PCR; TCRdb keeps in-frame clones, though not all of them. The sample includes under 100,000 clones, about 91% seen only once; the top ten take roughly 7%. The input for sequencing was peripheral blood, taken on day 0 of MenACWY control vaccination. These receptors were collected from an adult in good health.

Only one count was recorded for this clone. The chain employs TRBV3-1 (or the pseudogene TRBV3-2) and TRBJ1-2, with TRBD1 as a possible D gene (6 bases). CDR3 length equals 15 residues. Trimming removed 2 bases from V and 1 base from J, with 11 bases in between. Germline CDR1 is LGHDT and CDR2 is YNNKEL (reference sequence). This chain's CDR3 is CASSQLGRGNYGYTF. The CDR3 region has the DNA TGTGCCAGCAGCCAACTTGGCAGGGGTAACTATGGCTACACCTTC.

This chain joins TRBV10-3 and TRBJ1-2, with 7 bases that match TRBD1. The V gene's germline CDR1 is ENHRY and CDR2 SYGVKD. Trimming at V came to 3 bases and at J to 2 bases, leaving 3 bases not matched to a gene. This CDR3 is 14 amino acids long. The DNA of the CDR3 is TGTGCCATCAGTGATTCGGACAGGAACTATGGCTACACCTTC. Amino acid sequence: CAISDSDRNYGYTF.

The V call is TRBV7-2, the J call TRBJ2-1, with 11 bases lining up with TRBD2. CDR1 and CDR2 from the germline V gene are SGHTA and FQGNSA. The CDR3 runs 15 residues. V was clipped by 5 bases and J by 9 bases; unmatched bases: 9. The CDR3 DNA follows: TGTGCCAGCAGCCACGGGACTAGCGGCCCTAGTGAGCAGTTCTTC. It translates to CASSHGTSGPSEQFF. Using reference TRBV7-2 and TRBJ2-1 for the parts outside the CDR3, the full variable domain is GAGVSQSPSNKVTEKGKDVELRCDPISGHTALYWYRQSLGQGLEFLIYFQGNSAPDKSGLPSDRFSAERTGGSVSTLTIQRTQQEDSAVYLCASSHGTSGPSEQFFGPGTRLTVL.

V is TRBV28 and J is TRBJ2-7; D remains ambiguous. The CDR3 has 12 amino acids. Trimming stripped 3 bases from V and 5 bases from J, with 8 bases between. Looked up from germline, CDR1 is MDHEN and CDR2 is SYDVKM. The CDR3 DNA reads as TGTGCCAGCAGTTTTGAATCCCACGAGCAGTACTTC. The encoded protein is CASSFESHEQYF.

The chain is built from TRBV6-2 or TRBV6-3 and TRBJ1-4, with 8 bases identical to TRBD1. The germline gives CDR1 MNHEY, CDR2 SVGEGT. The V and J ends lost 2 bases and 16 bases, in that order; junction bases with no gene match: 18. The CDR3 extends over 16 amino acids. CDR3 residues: CASSYGVLAGGENPFF. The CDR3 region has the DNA TGTGCCAGCAGTTACGGGGTGTTGGCAGGGGGCGAGAATCCGTTTTTT.

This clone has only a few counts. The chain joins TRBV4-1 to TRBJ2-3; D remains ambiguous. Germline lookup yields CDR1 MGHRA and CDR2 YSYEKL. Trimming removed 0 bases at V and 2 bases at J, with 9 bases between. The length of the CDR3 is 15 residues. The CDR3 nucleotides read TGCGCCAGCAGCCAAGATCCCGGCACCACAGATACGCAGTATTTT. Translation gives CASSQDPGTTDTQYF.

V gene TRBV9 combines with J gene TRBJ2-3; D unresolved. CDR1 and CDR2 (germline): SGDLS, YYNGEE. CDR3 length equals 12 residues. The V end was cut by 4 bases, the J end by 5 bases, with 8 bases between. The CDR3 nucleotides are TGTGCCAGCAGCCCCATGGGAGATACGCAGTATTTT. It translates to CASSPMGDTQYF.

For the CDR3, the DNA is TGTGCCAGCAGCCCAAGACGTAACACCTACGAGCAGTACTTC. As protein: CASSPRRNTYEQYF. V is TRBV7-2 and J is TRBJ2-7; D remains unclear. The ends were cut back, 5 bases at V and 2 bases at J, with 13 bases in the middle. This CDR3 comprises 14 residues. Germline values: CDR1 SGHTA, CDR2 FQGNSA. The whole variable domain, filled in from reference TRBV7-2 and TRBJ2-7, reads GAGVSQSPSNKVTEKGKDVELRCDPISGHTALYWYRQSLGQGLEFLIYFQGNSAPDKSGLPSDRFSAERTGGSVSTLTIQRTQQEDSAVYLCASSPRRNTYEQYFGPGTRLTVT.